These 32 T cell receptor beta chains originate from one sample sequenced in a study of cytomegalovirus exposure and HLA in healthy donors. It was with 60 Vbeta and 13 Jbeta primers that the PCR ran. Sequencing was performed with immunoSEQ multiplex PCR; in TCRdb, only in-frame clones are kept and a portion is missing. The sample has 150,000 to 200,000 clones, 70% to 85% seen once; the top ten hold approximately 0.69%. The sample comprised PBMCs. These receptors were obtained from a woman in her thirties or forties in good health and CMV-seronegative.

The CDR3 is CASSSRGQGFYEQYF. DNA of the CDR3: TGTGCCAGCAGCTCCCGAGGACAGGGGTTTTACGAGCAGTACTTC. The rearrangement uses TRBV7-6 and TRBJ2-5; 9 bases are a match to TRBD1. Near its end, the DNA agrees better with TRBJ2-7, so the J call may be wrong. The CDR3 extends over 15 amino acids. Germline values: CDR1 SGHVS, CDR2 FNYEAQ.

The chain carries TRBV9 and TRBJ2-1; perhaps TRBD1 as D (5 bases). Germline V gene lookup returns CDR1 SGDLS and CDR2 YYNGEE. CDR3 length: 15 residues. V dropped 4 bases and J dropped 0 bases, with 11 bases sitting between them. CDR3 coding DNA: TGTGCCAGCAGCTTAGGACACGACTCCTACAATGAGCAGTTCTTC. This encodes CASSLGHDSYNEQFF.

This clone was seen a handful of times. Additional DNA sequences in this sample encode the identical CDR3. The chain uses TRBV2 and TRBJ1-2; D is unresolved. The CDR3 covers 13 residues. Germline CDR1 reads SNHLY; CDR2 reads FYNNEI. Trimming removed 2 bases from V and 3 bases from J, with 7 bases in between. The CDR3 sequence is CASSENRDYGYTF. The CDR3 nucleotides are TGTGCCAGCAGTGAAAACAGAGACTATGGCTACACCTTC.

This chain uses TRBV30 with TRBJ1-1; possibly TRBD1 for D (6 bases). The CDR3 totals 18 residues. Germline V gene sequence: CDR1 GTSNPN, CDR2 SVGIG (reference sequence). V gave up 4 bases and J gave up 0 bases, with 24 bases separating them. DNA of the CDR3: TGTGCCTGGACCAAAAGGGGACAATCCTTTATAATGAACACTGAAGCTTTCTTT. Encoded protein: CAWTKRGQSFIMNTEAFF.

The V call is TRBV7-9, the J call TRBJ2-7; no clear D gene. Trimming pared 5 bases from V and 1 base from J, leaving 9 bases between. The CDR3 covers 13 residues. Per germline, CDR1 SEHNR and CDR2 FQNEAQ (reference sequence). In DNA, the CDR3 is TGTGCCAGCAGCCCCGAGTCTTCCTACGAGCAGTACTTC. As protein: CASSPESSYEQYF.

This chain joins TRBV6-5 and TRBJ2-7; D is unclear. Trimming stripped 6 bases from V and 6 bases from J, with 15 bases between. Germline V gene sequence: CDR1 MNHEY, CDR2 SVGAGI. The CDR3 is made up of 13 amino acids. The CDR3 protein is CASSPLFNGEQYF. The CDR3, as DNA: TGTGCCAGCAGCCCCCTTTTTAACGGCGAGCAGTACTTC.

The chain uses TRBV4-1 and TRBJ2-3, with D uncertain. This CDR3 spans 13 amino acids. Trimming left V 1 base short and J 4 bases short, with 6 bases between. CDR1 is MGHRA and CDR2 is YSYEKL in the germline V gene. The CDR3 bases are TGCGCCAGCAGCCAAGTTTATGCAGATACGCAGTATTTT. This gives the protein CASSQVYADTQYF.

This chain links TRBV28 with TRBJ2-7, with D uncertain. Trimming stripped 2 bases from V and 4 bases from J, with 12 bases between. Germline V gives CDR1 MDHEN, CDR2 SYDVKM. The CDR3 extends over 14 amino acids. The DNA for the CDR3 is TGTGCCAGCAGTTTAGCGTACCGGTGGTACGAGCAGTACTTC. Its translation: CASSLAYRWYEQYF. The full variable domain, in which reference TRBV28 and TRBJ2-7 provide the parts outside the CDR3, is DVKVTQSSRYLVKRTGEKVFLECVQDMDHENMFWYRQDPGLGLRLIYFSYDVKMKEKGDIPEGYSVSREKKERFSLILESASTNQTSMYLCASSLAYRWYEQYFGPGTRLTVT.

The rearrangement uses TRBV7-2 and TRBJ2-3; D might be TRBD1 (5 bases). Between the trimmed V and J ends, which lost 3 bases and 3 bases, there was a span of 10 bases. This CDR3 has 14 amino acids. Germline values: CDR1 SGHTA, CDR2 FQGNSA. The CDR3: CASSLSSGTDTQYF. The CDR3 nucleotides are TGTGCCAGCAGCTTGTCTTCAGGGACAGATACGCAGTATTTT.

This sequence joins TRBV5-3 and TRBJ1-5, with 8 bases fitting TRBD1. TRBV5-3 is an open reading frame, and its role is uncertain. There are 15 residues in the CDR3. V lost 0 bases and J lost 6; bases outside the gene matches: 5. Here the CDR3 DNA reads TGTGCCAGAAGCTTGGGCAGGGGGCTTGGTCAGCCCCAGCATTTT. Protein: CARSLGRGLGQPQHF.

This chain joins TRBV18 and TRBJ2-2; D unresolved. Germline CDR1 reads KGHSH; CDR2 reads LQKENI. Trimming removed 2 bases from V and 0 bases from J, with 4 bases in between. The CDR3 contains 14 residues. In DNA, the CDR3 is TGTGCCAGCTCACCAGTCGCGAACACCGGGGAGCTGTTTTTT. Residues: CASSPVANTGELFF.

CDR3 nucleotide sequence: TGTGCCAGCAGCTTTGGCGGGCTAGCGCTTCAAGAGACCCAGTACTTC. It translates to CASSFGGLALQETQYF. This chain uses TRBV5-4 with TRBJ2-5; D is possibly TRBD2 (6 bases). Looked up from germline, CDR1 is SGHNT and CDR2 is YYREEE (reference sequence). V was cut by 2 bases and J by 2 bases, with 16 bases left in between. The CDR3 extends over 16 amino acids. Using reference TRBV5-4 and TRBJ2-5 for the parts outside the CDR3, the full variable domain is ETGVTQSPTHLIKTRGQQVTLRCSSQSGHNTVSWYQQALGQGPQFIFQYYREEENGRGNFPPRFSGLQFPNYSSELNVNALELDDSALYLCASSFGGLALQETQYFGPGTRLLVL.

The V and J genes are TRBV9 and TRBJ1-1, with D unresolved. Per germline, CDR1 SGDLS and CDR2 YYNGEE. The CDR3 sequence is 14 residues long. V lost 2 bases and J lost 3, with 11 bases in between. The chain's CDR3 is CASSVQVRDTEAFF. CDR3 DNA: TGTGCCAGCAGCGTCCAGGTGAGAGACACTGAAGCTTTCTTT.

The rearrangement links TRBV27 to TRBJ2-2; tentatively, D is TRBD2 (7 bases). Trimming took 3 bases from V and 1 from J, leaving 12 bases between them. Per germline, CDR1 MNHEY and CDR2 SMNVEV (reference sequence). This CDR3 spans 16 amino acids. The CDR3 region has the DNA TGTGCCAGCAGTTTTCCGGGGGGCATGAACACCGGGGAGCTGTTTTTT. It specifies CASSFPGGMNTGELFF.

The chain combines TRBV4-1 with TRBJ2-3, with D unresolved. V shed 1 base and J shed 3 bases, with 17 bases lying between them. The CDR3 length is 17 residues. The germline V gene has CDR1 MGHRA and CDR2 YSYEKL. This CDR3 reads CASSQGGLSIVTDTQYF. The CDR3 DNA reads as TGCGCCAGCAGCCAAGGCGGATTAAGCATTGTGACAGATACGCAGTATTTT.

This chain joins TRBV19 and TRBJ1-1; D ambiguous. CDR1 is LNHDA, CDR2 SQIVND, per germline (reference sequence). The CDR3 loop spans 15 amino acids. Trimming removed 4 bases from V and 0 bases from J, with 12 bases in between. In DNA form, the CDR3 reads TGTGCCAGTAGTAGCCCGGGATTGATGAACACTGAAGCTTTCTTT. It codes for CASSSPGLMNTEAFF.

This clone has only a few counts. The chain carries TRBV5-4 and TRBJ1-1; TRBD1 is a possible D gene (6 bases). Germline V lookup: CDR1 SGHNT, CDR2 YYREEE (reference sequence). The CDR3 loop spans 14 amino acids. V dropped 2 bases and J dropped 3 bases, with 11 bases sitting between them. The CDR3 coding sequence is TGTGCCAGCAGCTTAGGGGGGGGAGACACTGAAGCTTTCTTT. Translating it yields CASSLGGGDTEAFF.

The chain links TRBV11-3 to TRBJ2-2, with TRBD1 matching 8 bases. Germline loops: CDR1 SGHNT, CDR2 YENEEA. The V and J ends lost 1 base and 4 bases, in that order; junction bases with no gene match: 11. The CDR3 length is 18 residues. The DNA of the CDR3 is TGTGCCAGCAGCTTAGCCCATCTTTCAGGGGGCGTCACCGGGGAGCTGTTTTTT. It specifies CASSLAHLSGGVTGELFF.

V usage is TRBV18 and J usage is TRBJ2-2; maybe TRBD2 (6 bases). The CDR3 is 17 amino acids. V was shortened by 3 bases and J by 5 bases, with 19 bases between the two germline ends. Germline assignment: CDR1 KGHSH and CDR2 LQKENI. The CDR3 DNA is TGTGCCAGCTCACCGGAGAGACTAGGGGCACGAACCGGGGAGCTGTTTTTT. This encodes CASSPERLGARTGELFF.

This chain uses TRBV11-3 with TRBJ2-2, with 10 bases identical to TRBD2. With V trimmed by 6 bases and J by 4 bases, 5 bases remained unmatched. Germline CDR1 reads SGHNT; CDR2 reads YENEEA. This CDR3 has 15 amino acids. The CDR3 bases are TGTGCCAGCAGTGGACTAGCGGCAGGCACCGGGGAGCTGTTTTTT. This gives the protein CASSGLAAGTGELFF.

The V gene is TRBV27, the J gene TRBJ1-2; 9 nucleotides line up with TRBD1. J lost 3 bases, V lost 2 bases, and 4 bases had no gene match. This CDR3 is 15 amino acids long. Germline V gene sequence: CDR1 MNHEY, CDR2 SMNVEV (reference sequence). The CDR3 sequence: CASSLSWTGDYGYTF. The DNA for the CDR3 is TGTGCCAGCAGTTTAAGTTGGACAGGGGACTATGGCTACACCTTC.

The chain joins TRBV29-1 to TRBJ2-6; 7 nucleotides line up with TRBD1. Germline values: CDR1 SQVTM, CDR2 ANQGSEA. This CDR3 is 16 amino acids long. The junction had 6 bases not matched to a gene; V was cut back by 3 bases and J by 1 base. The CDR3 DNA reads TGCAGCGTTGAGGGACAGACGAGATCTGGGGCCAACGTCCTGACTTTC. The encoded protein is CSVEGQTRSGANVLTF.

The rearrangement joins TRBV4-2 to TRBJ1-2; tentative D call: TRBD1 (5 bases). Trimming shortened V by 4 bases and J by 2 bases, and 11 bases separated the two germline ends. CDR3 length: 14 amino acids. From germline, CDR1 is LGHNA and CDR2 YNFKEQ. This chain's CDR3 is CASSPPGGNYGYTF. As DNA, the CDR3 is TGTGCCAGCAGCCCCCCTGGGGGGAACTATGGCTACACCTTC.

The chain employs TRBV19 and TRBJ1-4, with no clear D. The germline V gene has CDR1 LNHDA and CDR2 SQIVND (reference sequence). Deletions cut 6 bases from V and 7 bases from J, with 12 bases between. This CDR3 contains 13 residues. In DNA form, the CDR3 reads TGTGCCAGTAGATTCGGTGGCGGTGAAAAACTGTTTTTT. Translated: CASRFGGGEKLFF.

The chain carries TRBV10-3 and TRBJ2-7; D might be TRBD1 (5 bases). Trimming stripped 4 bases from V and 0 bases from J, with 7 bases between. CDR1 and CDR2 from the germline V gene are ENHRY and SYGVKD. This CDR3 has 13 amino acids. The CDR3 here is CAISVDSSYEQYF. The CDR3 DNA follows: TGTGCCATCAGTGTCGACAGCTCCTACGAGCAGTACTTC.

The CDR3 loop is CASSYLGGDTGELFF. The CDR3 DNA reads TGTGCCAGCAGTTATCTTGGCGGAGACACCGGGGAGCTGTTTTTT. The rearrangement uses TRBV6-5 and TRBJ2-2; D gene uncertain. V was trimmed by 3 bases and J by 3 bases, leaving 11 bases between them. Germline lookup yields CDR1 MNHEY and CDR2 SVGAGI. This CDR3 comprises 15 residues.

This chain connects TRBV5-6 to TRBJ2-1, with D possibly TRBD2 on 6 matching bases. Germline V gene data show CDR1 as SGHDT and CDR2 as YYEEEE. V lost 3 bases and J 4 bases, leaving 17 bases between the germline ends. The CDR3 runs to 16 residues. The CDR3 DNA sequence: TGTGCCAGCAGCTCGTTAGTTGCGCGGGATTACAATGAGCAGTTCTTC. This encodes CASSSLVARDYNEQFF.

V gene TRBV5-4 combines with J gene TRBJ2-7; D unclear. The CDR3 length is 15 residues. Trimming removed 4 bases from V and 2 bases from J, with 16 bases in between. The germline V gene has CDR1 SGHNT and CDR2 YYREEE (reference sequence). As DNA, the CDR3 is TGTGCCAGCAGCGGTGAAGCCGGGTCTACCTACGAGCAGTACTTC. This translates into CASSGEAGSTYEQYF.

This rearrangement joins TRBV28 to TRBJ2-1; D not certain. Germline V gene lookup returns CDR1 MDHEN and CDR2 SYDVKM. This CDR3 is 12 amino acids long. Trimming removed 6 bases from V and 5 bases from J, with 8 bases in between. This chain's CDR3 is CASRILHNEQFF. In DNA, the CDR3 is TGTGCCAGCAGGATACTCCACAATGAGCAGTTCTTC.

Written as DNA, the CDR3 is TGTGCCTGGAGTGTTGGGACAGCGAACACCGGGGAGCTGTTTTTT. Protein product: CAWSVGTANTGELFF. The chain is built from TRBV30 and TRBJ2-2; TRBD1 aligns across 7 bases. CDR1 is GTSNPN, CDR2 SVGIG, per germline (reference sequence). The V gene end was trimmed by 0 bases and the J gene end by 0 bases; junction bases not matched to a gene: 1. This CDR3 is 15 amino acids long.

The chain carries TRBV7-6 and TRBJ2-7; possibly TRBD2 for D (5 bases). CDR1 is SGHVS and CDR2 is FNYEAQ in the germline V gene. This CDR3 contains 14 residues. V was shortened by 3 bases and J by 6 bases, with 15 bases between the two germline ends. The CDR3 loop is CASSLAGRYSEQYF. CDR3 bases: TGTGCCAGCAGCTTGGCGGGTCGATACTCCGAGCAGTACTTC.

The table lists this clone with a few counts. The chain has TRBV5-6 and TRBJ2-2, with D unresolved. Germline loops: CDR1 SGHDT, CDR2 YYEEEE. The V end lost 0 bases, the J end lost 7 bases, and 7 bases lay between the germline ends. The CDR3 is 13 residues long. The CDR3 DNA reads TGTGCCAGCAGCTTGGGGGCAGGCGGGGAGCTGTTTTTT. Amino acid sequence: CASSLGAGGELFF.